This is a list of T cell receptor beta chains from one sample in a study of blood T cell repertoires in COVID-19. TCRdb's copy holds only in-frame clones and misses some; the assay was immunoSEQ multiplex PCR. The table includes roughly 250,000 clones, 70% to 85% detected once. Sequenced: peripheral blood. Receptors originate from a woman in her thirties or forties with active or convalescent COVID-19. CDR3s include the opening cysteine and the closing phenylalanine or tryptophan. Each record gives: D gene, J gene, CDR3 length, clone size, V gene, CDR3 DNA, CDR3 protein. D genes are given only for firm matches. Not all rows give a size; the values are once, few, many and, for expanded clones, a class.

NA TRBJ1-5 15 NA TRBV6-4 TGTGCCAGCAGTGAATGGGCAGGGCCCAATCAGCCCCAGCATTTT CASSEWAGPNQPQHF
TRBD1 TRBJ2-2 17 NA TRBV23-1 TGCGCCAGCAGTCAACTGAGGCCGGGACAGGGGGCCGGGGAGCTGTTTTTT CASSQLRPGQGAGELFF
TRBD1 TRBJ1-1 14 NA TRBV28 TGTGCCAGCAGTTCTTCAGGGGGTGTCACTGAAGCTTTCTTT CASSSSGGVTEAFF
NA TRBJ2-6 16 NA TRBV2 TGTGCCAGGGTGGACAGCCTGTCAGAAGGGGCCAACGTCCTGACTTTC CARVDSLSEGANVLTF
NA TRBJ1-1 14 few TRBV2 TGTGCCAGCAGTGTCCCGGGGATGAACACTGAAGCTTTCTTT CASSVPGMNTEAFF
NA TRBJ2-5 15 NA TRBV5-4 TGTGCCAGCAGCTTGTCAGGGACTCCAAAAGAGACCCAGTACTTC CASSLSGTPKETQYF
NA TRBJ1-2 17 NA TRBV7-9 TGTGCCAGCAGCTTTTCATCCCCTAACAGGGCTAACTATGGCTACACCTTC CASSFSSPNRANYGYTF
NA TRBJ1-5 13 NA TRBV2 TGTGCCAGCAGTGACAGGGCTTGGCAGCCCCAGCATTTT CASSDRAWQPQHF
NA TRBJ1-5 14 NA TRBV19 TGTGCCAGTAATCTGCAGGGGCGCAATCAGCCCCAGCATTTT CASNLQGRNQPQHF
NA TRBJ1-2 14 NA TRBV18 TGTGCCAGCTCACGGGGACTCGCTCACTATGGCTACACCTTC CASSRGLAHYGYTF
NA TRBJ1-1 16 few TRBV10-3 TGTGCCATCAGTGACCCCGCCACAGAGATGAACACTGAAGCTTTCTTT CAISDPATEMNTEAFF
TRBD1 TRBJ1-1 15 NA TRBV7-2 TGTGCCAGCAGCTCGACAGGGAGCATGAACACTGAAGCTTTCTTT CASSSTGSMNTEAFF
NA TRBJ2-2 15 NA TRBV10-2 TGCGCCAGCATGGGCGGGGGCGTCCGGACCGGGGAGCTGTTTTTT CASMGGGVRTGELFF
TRBD1 TRBJ1-2 13 once TRBV25-1 TGTGCCAGCAGTGTTCACAGGGGGCAGGGCTACACCTTC CASSVHRGQGYTF
TRBD1 TRBJ2-1 15 NA TRBV11-2 TGTGCCAGCAGCTTATTGGGCAGGGGGCAAGATGAGCAGTTCTTC CASSLLGRGQDEQFF
NA TRBJ2-2 14 NA TRBV5-1 TGCGCCAGCAGGCAAGCCCAGAACACCGGGGAGCTGTTTTTT CASRQAQNTGELFF
TRBD1 TRBJ1-2 12 NA TRBV6-2/TRBV6-3 TGTGCCAGCAGCCTCGACAGGGTGTCAGTCACCTTC CASSLDRVSVTF
NA TRBJ2-1 14 few TRBV2 TGTGCCAGCAGTGTTGCGAGCTCCTACAATGAGCAGTTCTTC CASSVASSYNEQFF
NA TRBJ2-1 14 NA TRBV5-1 TGCGCCAGCAGCTTGGTACACGGGGACAATGAGCAGTTCTTC CASSLVHGDNEQFF
TRBD1 TRBJ1-3 15 NA TRBV28 TGTGCCAGCAGAAATGCAGGGGGATCTGGAAACACCATATATTTT CASRNAGGSGNTIYF
TRBD1 TRBJ1-6 17 NA TRBV7-9 TGTGCCAGCAGCTTAGACGCCCTGACAGGGGGGTTTTTACCCCTCCACTTT CASSLDALTGGFLPLHF
TRBD2 TRBJ2-6 18 NA TRBV7-3 TGTGCCAGCAGCTTCTCAGGTAGCGGGGGTTCTGGGGCCAACGTCCTGACTTTC CASSFSGSGGSGANVLTF
TRBD1 TRBJ1-5 14 NA TRBV5-6 TGTGCCAGCAGCTTGACAGGGGACAATCAGCCCCAGCATTTT CASSLTGDNQPQHF
NA TRBJ1-1 11 NA TRBV23-1 TGCGCCAGCAGTCCAACAGGGGAAGCTTTCTTT CASSPTGEAFF
NA TRBJ1-1 14 NA TRBV21-1 TGTGCCAGCAGCAAAGGAACAGGGGTGACTGAAGCTTTCTTT CASSKGTGVTEAFF
TRBD2 TRBJ2-3 14 NA TRBV18 TGTGCCAGCTCACCCGGACTAGACACAGATACGCAGTATTTT CASSPGLDTDTQYF
TRBD1 TRBJ2-7 13 NA TRBV12-3/TRBV12-4 TGTGCCAGCGCCAGGGGACAGCAGTTTGAGCAGTACTTC CASARGQQFEQYF
NA TRBJ1-5 13 NA TRBV12-3/TRBV12-4 TGTGCCAGAACCAGGGGACGGGATCAGCCCCAGCATTTT CARTRGRDQPQHF
NA TRBJ1-1 14 few TRBV5-1 TGCGCCAGCAGCTGGGAGTCGAGTAGCGGGGAAGCTTTCTTT CASSWESSSGEAFF
NA TRBJ1-1 13 NA TRBV7-3 TGTGCCAGCAGCTTATCCCGGGGAACTGAAGCTTTCTTT CASSLSRGTEAFF
TRBD1 TRBJ1-1 17 NA TRBV5-6 TGTGCCAGCAGCTTGGTGGACAGGGGGTGGGAGGACACTGAAGCTTTCTTT CASSLVDRGWEDTEAFF
TRBD1 TRBJ1-5 14 few TRBV2 TGTGCCAGCAGCATGACAGGGGGCGGACAGCCCCAGCATTTT CASSMTGGGQPQHF
TRBD1 TRBJ1-3 16 NA TRBV5-4 TGTGCCAGCACCACAGGGGGCCGGGGCTCTGGAAACACCATATATTTT CASTTGGRGSGNTIYF
TRBD1 TRBJ1-2 12 NA TRBV29-1 TGCAGCGGGTTGAGGGGGCAGGAAGGCTACACCTTC CSGLRGQEGYTF
NA TRBJ1-5 15 NA TRBV7-2 TGTGCCAGCAGAAATGGGGGGTTGGACAATCAGCCCCAGCATTTT CASRNGGLDNQPQHF
NA TRBJ1-2 11 NA TRBV2 TGTGCCAGCAGTGAGATCCGAGTTTTCACCTTC CASSEIRVFTF
NA TRBJ1-1 13 NA TRBV7-3 TGTGCCAGCAGCGTTAACGGGTTCGGAGAAGCTTTCTTT CASSVNGFGEAFF
NA TRBJ2-6 17 once TRBV7-3 TGTGCCAGCAGCTTACTTCCGGGTAACTCTGGGGCCAACGTCCTGACTTTC CASSLLPGNSGANVLTF
TRBD2 TRBJ2-3 13 NA TRBV27 TGTGCCAGCAAGGTGCGGGGGGGAGATACGCAGTATTTT CASKVRGGDTQYF
NA TRBJ2-1 16 NA TRBV29-1 TGCAGCGTTGAACAAGGACAGTTTCGCTCCTACAATGAGCAGTTCTTC CSVEQGQFRSYNEQFF
TRBD1 TRBJ1-5 15 NA TRBV6-5 TGTGCCAGCAGCCTCGGACAGGGGAGCAATCAGCCCCAGCATTTT CASSLGQGSNQPQHF
TRBD1 TRBJ1-1 14 few TRBV19 TGTGCCAGTACCTCGGGGACAGGGGTCCCAAAAGCTTTCTTT CASTSGTGVPKAFF
NA TRBJ1-1 12 NA TRBV10-1 TGCGCCACACCCCTTCTTTACGAGGTGGTCCGCTTT CATPLLYEVVRF
NA TRBJ1-2 11 NA TRBV19 TGTGCCACCCAAGGGGTCTATGGCTACACCTTC CATQGVYGYTF
NA TRBJ2-1 14 NA TRBV11-2 TGTGCCAGCAGCTTAAGTGAGAGGTACAATGAGCAGTTCTTC CASSLSERYNEQFF
NA TRBJ1-5 13 NA TRBV28 TGTGCCAGCAGAGAGACACGCTATCGGCCCCAGCATTTT CASRETRYRPQHF
TRBD1 TRBJ2-1 15 few TRBV27 TGTGCCAGCAGTTCGGGACAGGGGGTACACAATGAGCAGTTCTTC CASSSGQGVHNEQFF
NA TRBJ1-1 16 NA TRBV5-5 TGTGCCAGCAGCTTGGTGCCTGGGGGGTCAGGCACTGAAGCTTTCTTT CASSLVPGGSGTEAFF
NA TRBJ1-6 15 few TRBV10-3 TGTGCCACCACCCTGGGGGAAGGAGGGAATTCACCCCTCCACTTT CATTLGEGGNSPLHF
NA TRBJ1-1 13 NA TRBV30 TGTGCCTGGGGGGGCCACGGAGGCACTGAAGCTTTCTTT CAWGGHGGTEAFF
TRBD2 TRBJ2-5 15 NA TRBV2 TGTGCCAGTAATCGTGACGGGGGGACTCAAGAGACCCAGTACTTC CASNRDGGTQETQYF
NA TRBJ1-6 12 NA TRBV30 TGTGCCTGTCGGGGGGATAATTCACCCCTCCACTTT CACRGDNSPLHF
NA TRBJ2-7 15 NA TRBV28 TGTGCCAGCACCCCCGGTGGGGCGGCGAATCACGAGCAGTACTTC CASTPGGAANHEQYF
NA TRBJ2-5 14 NA TRBV10-3 TGTGCCATCCGGGCGGACCTCGCAGGGGAGACCCAGTACTTC CAIRADLAGETQYF
TRBD1 TRBJ1-4 14 NA TRBV9 TGTGCCAGCAGCGTTACAGGGGGAGCGGAAAAACTGTTTTTT CASSVTGGAEKLFF